This T cell receptor beta chain was documented in a study of beta chain features in type 1 diabetes. At the level of the study: The number of sorted cells examined across all samples was under 130,000,000. Whole-study findings and limits: Moderate but significant shortening of TCRB CDR3s was recorded in all four CD4+ subsets from Type 1 diabetes patients.

Germline V gene data show CDR1 as MDHEN and CDR2 as SYDVKM. The V end lost 5 bases, the J end lost 2 bases, and 4 bases lay between the germline ends. The CDR3 runs to 11 residues. This clone was found a few times. Its antigen remains unknown. Other DNA sequences in the same sample also yield this CDR3. TCRB transcripts that were expressed got sequenced, as all of the isolated RNA had been reverse transcribed. Assay: immunoSEQ multiplex PCR; the TCRdb copy retains only in-frame clones and omits some. The data show hundreds of thousands of clones, over 12% seen once. The receptor's source is a man aged 18 to 35 with type 1 diabetes. The sequenced sample consisted of naive CD4+ T cells from blood. The rearrangement joins TRBV28 to TRBJ2-7; D is undetermined. CDR3 in amino acids: CASSRTYEQYF. CDR3 sequence (DNA): TGTGCCAGCAGTCGAACCTACGAGCAGTACTTC.